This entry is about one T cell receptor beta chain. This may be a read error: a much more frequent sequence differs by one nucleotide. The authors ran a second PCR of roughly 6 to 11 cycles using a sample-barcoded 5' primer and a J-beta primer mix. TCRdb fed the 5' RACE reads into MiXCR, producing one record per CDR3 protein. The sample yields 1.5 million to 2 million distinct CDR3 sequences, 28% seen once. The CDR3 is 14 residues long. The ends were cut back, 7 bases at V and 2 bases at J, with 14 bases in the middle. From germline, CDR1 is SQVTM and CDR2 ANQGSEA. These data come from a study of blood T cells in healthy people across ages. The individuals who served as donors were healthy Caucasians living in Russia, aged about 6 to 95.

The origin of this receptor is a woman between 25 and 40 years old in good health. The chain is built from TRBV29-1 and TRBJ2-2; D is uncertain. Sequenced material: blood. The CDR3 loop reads CSASSVANTGELFF. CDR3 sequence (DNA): TGCAGCGCCTCGTCCGTCGCAAACACCGGGGAGCTGTTTTTT.